A single sample is the source of the 21 T cell receptor beta chains below, sequenced in a study of CXCR3-negative and CXCR3-positive naive CD8 T cells. Study results and limitations: CXCR3-positive naive cells had TRB CDR3s that were more hydrophobic than CXCR3-negative naive cells had.

Their antigens remain unidentified. Libraries of TRB cDNA were made by 5' RACE and carried UMIs. From its re-call of the 5' RACE reads, TCRdb lists each CDR3 protein once, without DNA. This sample carries about 85,000 distinct CDR3 sequences, with nearly 0.85% going to the ten biggest clones. Material: naive CXCR3+ CD8+ T cells from blood. Sample subset: CD45RO-CCR7+CD27+CD95- naive CD8+ T cells expressing CXCR3 (TNR3+). These receptors were taken from a human donor in good health. Some clones in this sample may be carry-over from other donors' samples.

The chain is built from TRBV4-3 and TRBJ2-1. The CDR3 runs to 14 residues. Germline values: CDR1 LGHNA, CDR2 YSLEER. The CDR3 sequence is CASSQDQGYNEQFF.

This sequence joins TRBV29-1 and TRBJ2-1; TCRdb's D gene call, TRBD2, goes unchecked for lack of DNA. CDR3 length equals 14 residues. Germline V gene lookup returns CDR1 SQVTM and CDR2 ANQGSEA. The CDR3 is CSVLRASGGNEQFF.

The rearrangement joins TRBV4-1 to TRBJ2-5; without DNA, the TCRdb call of TRBD1 cannot be checked. The CDR3 has 14 residues. Per the germline V gene, CDR1 is MGHRA and CDR2 is YSYEKL. CDR3 loop: CASSQRGGQETQYF.

The chain couples TRBV24-1 to TRBJ2-3; as DNA is missing, the TRBD1 call by TCRdb cannot be tested. Germline-derived CDR1 and CDR2 are KGHDR and SFDVKD. The CDR3 contains 16 residues. The CDR3 spells CATSDLAQGNEDTQYF.

The CDR3 loop is CSAQSPGSYNEQFF. The rearrangement links TRBV20-1 to TRBJ2-1; the D call from TCRdb, TRBD1, cannot be confirmed without DNA. This CDR3 contains 14 residues. Per the germline V gene, CDR1 is DFQATT and CDR2 is SNEGSKA (reference sequence).

This sequence joins TRBV4-1 and TRBJ2-5; TCRdb's D gene call, TRBD2, goes unchecked for lack of DNA. Germline CDR1 reads MGHRA; CDR2 reads YSYEKL. The CDR3 runs 13 residues. CDR3 region: CASSQPSGETQYF.

V and J are TRBV7-6 and TRBJ2-7; TCRdb's assignment of TRBD2 cannot be checked, as there is no DNA. The CDR3 totals 18 residues. Germline values: CDR1 SGHVS, CDR2 FNYEAQ. This CDR3 reads CASSLIEAGGSKTYEQYF. The entire variable domain, with the rest obtained from reference TRBV7-6 and TRBJ2-7, is as follows: GAGVSQSPRYKVTKRGQDVALRCDPISGHVSLYWYRQALGQGPEFLTYFNYEAQQDKSGLPNDRFSAERPEGSISTLTIQRTEQRDSAMYRCASSLIEAGGSKTYEQYFGPGTRLTVT.

The chain is built from TRBV15 and TRBJ2-1. Germline values: CDR1 LNHNV, CDR2 YYDKDF (reference sequence). This CDR3 has 17 residues. CDR3: CATSRGSMRSSYNEQFF.

V usage is TRBV7-3 and J usage is TRBJ2-5; TCRdb indicates TRBD2, and absent DNA this call remains unverified. The CDR3 length is 16 residues. The V gene's germline CDR1 is SGHTA and CDR2 FQGTGA. The CDR3 region is CASSLGASGNQETQYF.

This CDR3 reads CSAVAPYNEQFF. V usage is TRBV29-1 and J usage is TRBJ2-1. Looked up from germline, CDR1 is SQVTM and CDR2 is ANQGSEA. The CDR3 has 12 residues.

This sequence joins TRBV15 and TRBJ2-5; TCRdb's assignment of TRBD2 cannot be checked, as there is no DNA. CDR3 length: 13 residues. The germline gives CDR1 LNHNV, CDR2 YYDKDF (reference sequence). The chain's CDR3 is CATSKSSGETQYF.

The rearrangement joins TRBV21-1 to TRBJ2-5; TCRdb outputs TRBD2, but without DNA this stays unchecked. TRBV21-1 is annotated as a pseudogene. The CDR3 is made up of 13 amino acids. The CDR3 reads CASSKGEGETQYF.

The genes are TRBV28 and TRBJ2-4; no DNA is available, so the TRBD1 call from TCRdb remains unchecked. Germline V lookup: CDR1 MDHEN, CDR2 SYDVKM. The CDR3 length is 16 residues. The CDR3 loop is CASRVQGGGAKNIQYF.

The chain has TRBV24-1 and TRBJ1-1. The CDR3 has 12 amino acids. The germline CDR1 and CDR2 sequences are KGHDR and SFDVKD. This CDR3 is CATSVGDTEAFF.

The V call is TRBV19, the J call TRBJ1-2; TCRdb selects TRBD1, and the lack of DNA leaves this call unchecked. The CDR3 is 11 amino acids. Germline CDR1 reads LNHDA; CDR2 reads SQIVND (reference sequence). The CDR3 is CASKGAYGYTF.

The chain combines TRBV7-9 with TRBJ2-7; the TCRdb D gene call, TRBD1, has no DNA to confirm it. The CDR3 is 13 residues long. Germline V gene lookup returns CDR1 SEHNR and CDR2 FQNEAQ (reference sequence). CDR3 sequence reads: CASSPGTVWEQYF.

The genes are TRBV13 and TRBJ2-3; TCRdb lists TRBD2, though no DNA is available to test this call. CDR1 is PRHDT and CDR2 is FYEKMQ in the germline V gene (reference sequence). This CDR3 is built from 18 residues. The CDR3 loop is CASSLEVPYAGMVDTQYF.

J is TRBJ2-5 and V is TRBV5-4; the TCRdb call, TRBD1, lacks DNA for checking. The CDR3 spans 16 residues. CDR1 and CDR2 (germline): SGHNT, YYREEE (reference sequence). This chain's CDR3 is CASNLEGGANQETQYF.

The chain is built from TRBV12-3 or TRBV12-4 and TRBJ2-2; with no DNA, the TCRdb D assignment of TRBD1 cannot be verified. The CDR3 is 16 amino acids. CDR3 amino acids: CASSLYQGAVAGELFF.

The CDR3 is CASSLWGAIYNEQFF. V gene TRBV28 combines with J gene TRBJ2-1; the TCRdb D gene call, TRBD1, has no DNA to confirm it. In germline, CDR1 is MDHEN, CDR2 SYDVKM. The CDR3 has 15 amino acids. The full variable domain, in which reference TRBV28 and TRBJ2-1 provide the parts outside the CDR3, is DVKVTQSSRYLVKRTGEKVFLECVQDMDHENMFWYRQDPGLGLRLIYFSYDVKMKEKGDIPEGYSVSREKKERFSLILESASTNQTSMYLCASSLWGAIYNEQFFGPGTRLTVL.

This rearrangement joins TRBV7-8 to TRBJ2-5; TCRdb gives TRBD2 as the D gene, but with no DNA this cannot be confirmed. Germline V lookup: CDR1 SGHVS, CDR2 FQNEAQ. CDR3 length: 14 residues. The CDR3 reads CASSQRGAQETQYF. The complete variable domain, with remaining parts taken from reference TRBV7-8 and TRBJ2-5, reads GAGVSQSPRYKVAKRGQDVALRCDPISGHVSLFWYQQALGQGPEFLTYFQNEAQLDKSGLPSDRFFAERPEGSVSTLKIQRTQQEDSAVYLCASSQRGAQETQYFGPGTRLLVL.